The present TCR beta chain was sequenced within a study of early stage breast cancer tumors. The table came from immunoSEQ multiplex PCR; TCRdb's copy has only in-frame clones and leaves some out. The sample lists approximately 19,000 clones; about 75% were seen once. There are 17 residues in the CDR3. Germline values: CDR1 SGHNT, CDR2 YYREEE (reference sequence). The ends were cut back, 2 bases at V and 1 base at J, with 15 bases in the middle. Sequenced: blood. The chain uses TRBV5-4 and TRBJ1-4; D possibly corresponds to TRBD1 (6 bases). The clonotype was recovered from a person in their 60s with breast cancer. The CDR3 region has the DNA TGTGCCAGCAGCTTAAGAGGCAGGGGTCAAACTAATGAAAAACTGTTTTTT. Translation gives CASSLRGRGQTNEKLFF.